These 30 T cell receptor beta chains originate from one sample sequenced in a study of shared clonotypes between healthy human individuals. Sequenced by immunoSEQ multiplex PCR; TCRdb stores in-frame clones only, minus some. The data hold some 2.3 million clones, with 80% to 95% observed a single time. The specimen was naive CD4+ T cells from PBMCs. As for subset: CD45RA+ positively selected. The receptors come from a young man in good health. Some clones in this sample may be carry-over from other donors' samples.

This chain connects TRBV18 to TRBJ1-3; D might be TRBD1 (6 bases). Germline lookup yields CDR1 KGHSH and CDR2 LQKENI. The CDR3 has 17 residues. Trimming took 3 bases from V and 0 from J, leaving 15 bases between them. The DNA of the CDR3 is TGTGCCAGCTCACCGTCACAGGGCTCTCTCTCTGGAAACACCATATATTTT. Translation: CASSPSQGSLSGNTIYF.

The gene calls are TRBV28 and TRBJ2-6, with D hard to call. Deletions cut 1 base from V and 4 bases from J, with 8 bases between. Germline V CDR1 and CDR2: MDHEN, SYDVKM. The CDR3 length is 15 residues. Here the CDR3 DNA reads TGTGCCAGCAGTTTATTAGCCCTCGGGGCCAACGTCCTGACTTTC. Amino acid sequence: CASSLLALGANVLTF.

This clone was seen more than once but under ten times. At one boundary the junction diverges from the germline segment, which might be a read error. The chain combines TRBV7-9 with TRBJ1-1; D is uncertain. Germline lookup yields CDR1 SEHNR and CDR2 FQNEAQ (reference sequence). This CDR3 is built from 14 residues. The CDR3 DNA follows: TGTGCCAGCAGCTCCTCTCGAGGGTCCCGTGAATCTTTCTTT. Protein product: CASSSSRGSRESFF.

This chain uses TRBV19 with TRBJ1-1; D unclear. Trimming removed 5 bases from V and 3 bases from J, with 7 bases in between. CDR1 and CDR2 from the germline V gene are LNHDA and SQIVND (reference sequence). The CDR3 sequence is 12 residues long. The CDR3: CASSFTDTEAFF. The CDR3 bases are TGTGCCAGTAGTTTCACAGACACTGAAGCTTTCTTT.

The rearrangement joins TRBV5-1 to TRBJ2-7; D is perhaps TRBD2 (6 bases). Trimming cost V 4 bases and J 4 bases, with 21 bases left between them. This CDR3 region has 16 residues. CDR1 is SGHRS, CDR2 YFSETQ, per germline. The CDR3 spells CASSREALVAPYEQYF. The CDR3 DNA reads TGCGCCAGCAGCAGGGAGGCGCTAGTCGCGCCTTACGAGCAGTACTTC.

The genes are TRBV10-3 and TRBJ2-7; possibly TRBD1 for D (5 bases). V lost 0 bases and J lost 3, with 6 bases in between. Germline values: CDR1 ENHRY, CDR2 SYGVKD. CDR3 length equals 13 residues. The CDR3 sequence is CAISESTDYEQYF. CDR3 sequence (DNA): TGTGCCATCAGTGAGTCGACAGACTACGAGCAGTACTTC.

This chain joins TRBV7-2 and TRBJ1-1; D unclear. This CDR3 spans 16 amino acids. Germline values: CDR1 SGHTA, CDR2 FQGNSA. V lost 2 bases, J lost 1 base, and 14 bases lay in between. CDR3 sequence reads: CASSLLFRWENTEAFF. CDR3 bases: TGTGCCAGCAGCTTATTATTCCGATGGGAGAACACTGAAGCTTTCTTT.

V usage is TRBV6-5 and J usage is TRBJ2-1; D uncertain. The CDR3 length is 14 residues. Germline V gene sequence: CDR1 MNHEY, CDR2 SVGAGI. Trimming stripped 5 bases from V and 5 bases from J, with 13 bases between. The CDR3 DNA reads as TGTGCCAGCAGTCTATCTCACACCGACAATGAGCAGTTCTTC. Its protein product is CASSLSHTDNEQFF.

The chain is built from TRBV5-1 and TRBJ1-5; D gene unclear. The CDR3 is 14 amino acids. Per the germline V gene, CDR1 is SGHRS and CDR2 is YFSETQ. V lost 5 bases, J lost 4 bases, and 13 bases lay in between. Here the CDR3 reads CASRPDYENQPQHF. As DNA, the CDR3 is TGCGCCAGCAGGCCGGATTATGAGAATCAGCCCCAGCATTTT.

V is TRBV18 and J is TRBJ2-1; maybe TRBD2 (5 bases). This CDR3 is 13 amino acids long. Germline CDR1 is KGHSH and CDR2 is LQKENI. V shed 4 bases and J shed 9 bases, with 13 bases lying between them. As DNA, the CDR3 is TGTGCCAGCTCACTACTCGGGCGGGTTGAGCAGTTCTTC. Encoded protein: CASSLLGRVEQFF.

In this sample, this clone turned up once. The V gene is TRBV15, the J gene TRBJ1-4; D gene unclear. Looked up from germline, CDR1 is LNHNV and CDR2 is YYDKDF (reference sequence). This CDR3 has 18 amino acids. The V gene lost 1 base and the J gene lost 0 bases, with 15 bases spanning the gap. The DNA of the CDR3 is TGTGCCACCAGCAGAGTACGTAATCGAGCCGCAACTAATGAAAAACTGTTTTTT. It encodes CATSRVRNRAATNEKLFF.

This clone has just a few counts. This chain links TRBV18 with TRBJ1-5; 10 nucleotides align to TRBD1. The V gene end was trimmed by 2 bases and the J gene end by 5 bases; junction bases not matched to a gene: 3. CDR3 size: 15 residues. Per germline, CDR1 KGHSH and CDR2 LQKENI. CDR3 bases: TGTGCCAGCTCACCAGTCGGGACAGGGGATCAGCCCCAGCATTTT. This gives the protein CASSPVGTGDQPQHF. Together with reference TRBV18 and TRBJ1-5, the CDR3 gives the full variable domain: NAGVMQNPRHLVRRRGQEARLRCSPMKGHSHVYWYRQLPEEGLKFMVYLQKENIIDESGMPKERFSAEFPKEGPSILRIQQVVRGDSAAYFCASSPVGTGDQPQHFGDGTRLSIL.

This rearrangement joins TRBV5-1 to TRBJ2-2; 7 bases map to TRBD2. This CDR3 is built from 15 residues. Germline V gene lookup returns CDR1 SGHRS and CDR2 YFSETQ. V was pared by 2 bases and J by 4 bases, with 5 bases of the junction left unmatched. In DNA form, the CDR3 reads TGCGCCAGCAGCTTTATTACGGGAGGCACCGGGGAGCTGTTTTTT. Amino acids: CASSFITGGTGELFF.

Here the CDR3 reads CASSFIVGNTIYF. CDR3 in DNA: TGTGCCAGCAGCTTTATTGTCGGAAACACCATATATTTT. The chain uses TRBV7-9 and TRBJ1-3; D call uncertain. V shed 3 bases and J shed 4 bases, with 7 bases lying between them. This CDR3 is built from 13 residues. Germline-derived CDR1 and CDR2 are SEHNR and FQNEAQ (reference sequence). The whole variable domain, filled in from reference TRBV7-9 and TRBJ1-3, reads DTGVSQNPRHKITKRGQNVTFRCDPISEHNRLYWYRQTLGQGPEFLTYFQNEAQLEKSRLLSDRFSAERPKGSFSTLEIQRTEQGDSAMYLCASSFIVGNTIYFGEGSWLTVV.

The table lists this clone with a few counts. V usage is TRBV30 and J usage is TRBJ1-1; possibly TRBD1 for D (5 bases). This CDR3 comprises 14 residues. V lost 8 bases to trimming and J lost 2 bases, with 18 bases between them. CDR1 is GTSNPN, CDR2 SVGIG, per germline (reference sequence). The CDR3 reads CAQIGATQNTEAFF. Written as DNA, the CDR3 is TGTGCCCAGATAGGGGCTACTCAAAACACTGAAGCTTTCTTT.

V gene TRBV5-1 combines with J gene TRBJ1-1; D is ambiguous. In germline, CDR1 is SGHRS, CDR2 YFSETQ. V was pared by 0 bases and J by 4 bases, with 10 bases between. CDR3 size: 14 residues. The CDR3 sequence: CASSLDTSPTEAFF. DNA for the CDR3: TGCGCCAGCAGCTTGGACACCTCGCCCACTGAAGCTTTCTTT.

This chain joins TRBV27 and TRBJ1-3; D is unclear. Germline assignment: CDR1 MNHEY and CDR2 SMNVEV (reference sequence). There are 13 residues in the CDR3. The V end lost 9 bases, the J end lost 0 bases, and 9 bases lay between the germline ends. The CDR3 region is CASSGHSGNTIYF. CDR3 nucleotides: TGTGCCAGTAGCGGCCACTCTGGAAACACCATATATTTT.

This clone was counted once. The V and J genes are TRBV7-9 and TRBJ2-2; D possibly corresponds to TRBD1 (5 bases). CDR1 and CDR2 from the germline V gene are SEHNR and FQNEAQ (reference sequence). The CDR3 consists of 15 residues. Trimming left V 5 bases short and J 5 bases short, with 15 bases between. DNA for the CDR3: TGTGCCAGCAGCACTGACAGAGCGAGGACCGGGGAGCTGTTTTTT. This gives the protein CASSTDRARTGELFF.

In the case of this clone: Other DNA sequences in the same sample also yield this CDR3. J is TRBJ1-2 and V is TRBV5-1, with D uncertain. The CDR3 totals 13 residues. In germline, CDR1 is SGHRS, CDR2 YFSETQ. V gave up 0 bases and J gave up 5 bases, with 8 bases separating them. CDR3 coding DNA: TGCGCCAGCAGCTTGGAAGGAGATTATGGCTACACCTTC. Translated, it gives CASSLEGDYGYTF.

The chain couples TRBV5-1 to TRBJ2-7; maybe TRBD1 (6 bases). CDR3 length equals 17 residues. Germline values: CDR1 SGHRS, CDR2 YFSETQ. V was shortened by 0 bases and J by 0 bases, with 16 bases between the two germline ends. The CDR3 region is CASSLAYRADHSYEQYF. In nucleotides, the CDR3 is TGCGCCAGCAGCTTGGCGTACAGGGCAGATCACTCCTACGAGCAGTACTTC.

The gene calls are TRBV6-5 and TRBJ1-4; 7 bases map to TRBD1. J lost 1 base, V lost 2 bases, and 4 bases had no gene match. Germline lookup yields CDR1 MNHEY and CDR2 SVGAGI. The CDR3 covers 16 residues. The CDR3: CASSYKGAGTNEKLFF. The DNA of the CDR3 is TGTGCCAGCAGTTACAAGGGGGCGGGAACTAATGAAAAACTGTTTTTT.

A few counts support this clone. V is TRBV7-3 and J is TRBJ2-5, with a tentative D call TRBD2 (5 bases). V was shortened by 3 bases and J by 7 bases, with 12 bases between the two germline ends. The CDR3 spans 13 residues. Germline V lookup: CDR1 SGHTA, CDR2 FQGTGA. The chain's CDR3 is CASSFTRDGTQYF. DNA of the CDR3: TGTGCCAGCAGCTTCACACGGGATGGGACCCAGTACTTC.

Concerning this clone itself: This same CDR3 is encoded by further DNA sequences in the sample. This rearrangement joins TRBV20-1 to TRBJ2-1; D is unclear. Trimming shortened V by 0 bases and J by 9 bases, and 6 bases separated the two germline ends. This CDR3 spans 11 amino acids. Germline V gene sequence: CDR1 DFQATT, CDR2 SNEGSKA (reference sequence). The CDR3 coding sequence is TGCAGTGCTAGAGATGAAGGTGAGCAGTTCTTC. Amino acid sequence: CSARDEGEQFF.

The gene calls are TRBV9 and TRBJ1-2; TRBD1 matches 7 bases. The V segment lost 3 bases and the J segment 4 bases; nucleotides outside the gene matches: 12. The CDR3 is 16 amino acids. From germline, CDR1 is SGDLS and CDR2 YYNGEE. CDR3 amino acids: CASSAGGQPGGYGYTF. The DNA of the CDR3 is TGTGCCAGCAGCGCGGGGGGACAGCCCGGCGGCTATGGCTACACCTTC.

The gene calls are TRBV5-1 and TRBJ1-4; unclear D gene. The length of the CDR3 is 16 residues. The V and J ends lost 4 bases and 0 bases respectively, with 13 bases between them. Germline V CDR1 and CDR2: SGHRS, YFSETQ. DNA of the CDR3: TGCGCCAGCAGCAGCGGACCGGCTCCAACTAATGAAAAACTGTTTTTT. This codes for CASSSGPAPTNEKLFF.

The chain carries TRBV5-4 and TRBJ2-2, with unresolved D. Trimming left V 2 bases short and J 2 bases short, with 10 bases between. Looked up from germline, CDR1 is SGHNT and CDR2 is YYREEE (reference sequence). CDR3 size: 15 residues. The CDR3 protein is CASSFRTDNTGELFF. The CDR3 DNA sequence: TGTGCCAGCAGCTTCCGGACGGATAACACCGGGGAGCTGTTTTTT.

The chain is built from TRBV28 and TRBJ1-3; D is ambiguous. This CDR3 contains 16 residues. Germline loops: CDR1 MDHEN, CDR2 SYDVKM. Deletions cut 0 bases from V and 0 bases from J, with 9 bases between. The CDR3 protein is CASSLWAGSSGNTIYF. The CDR3 DNA sequence: TGTGCCAGCAGTTTATGGGCAGGAAGCTCTGGAAACACCATATATTTT.

This chain links TRBV7-8 with TRBJ1-2; TRBD1 matches 7 bases. This CDR3 contains 11 residues. Per the germline V gene, CDR1 is SGHVS and CDR2 is FQNEAQ. V trimming: 6 bases; J trimming: 8 bases; junction bases outside the gene matches: 3. The CDR3 coding sequence is TGTGCCAGCAGTTACAGGGGCGGCTACACCTTC. Translation: CASSYRGGYTF.

This chain uses TRBV28 with TRBJ2-5, with D perhaps TRBD1 or TRBD2 (7 bases each). The CDR3 loop spans 14 amino acids. The germline gives CDR1 MDHEN, CDR2 SYDVKM. Trimming took 3 bases from V and 4 from J, leaving 12 bases between them. The CDR3 DNA reads TGTGCCAGCAGTTTGGGAGGGGGCGCAGAGACCCAGTACTTC. Its protein product is CASSLGGGAETQYF.

The V call is TRBV11-3, the J call TRBJ2-2, with D perhaps being TRBD1 or TRBD2 (5 bases each). Germline V gives CDR1 SGHNT, CDR2 YENEEA. Trimming pared 3 bases from V and 0 bases from J, leaving 11 bases between. This CDR3 has 16 residues. This chain's CDR3 is CASSFRGPANTGELFF. CDR3 sequence (DNA): TGTGCCAGCAGCTTCCGGGGACCCGCGAACACCGGGGAGCTGTTTTTT.